This T cell receptor (beta chain) was found in a study of graft-versus-host responses after intestinal transplantation. As for the study in general: Each of the recipients got a multivisceral, liver-intestinal, or isolated intestinal transplant. Findings of the study overall: An association linked early post-transplant HvG declines with peak circulating GvH clone levels.

As regards this clone: The antigen is undetermined.

The CDR3 extends over 13 amino acids. CDR1 is GTSNPN, CDR2 SVGIG, per germline (reference sequence). V was shortened by 6 bases and J by 3 bases, with 14 bases between the two germline ends. Lymphocytes from graft epithelium and lamina propria were isolated. Sequencing was performed with immunoSEQ multiplex PCR; in TCRdb, only in-frame clones are kept and a portion is missing. The table records tens of thousands of clones, around 86% of them present only once. This receptor was identified in a human patient who received an intestinal transplant, so some T cells may come from the graft donor. The V and J genes are TRBV30 and TRBJ1-1, with a tentative D call TRBD1 (6 bases). The sample was ileum tissue, taken approximately 370 days after transplant. The CDR3 coding sequence is TGTGCCTGCTGGGACACACGGTACACTGAAGCTTTCTTT. Residues: CACWDTRYTEAFF.